This entry describes one T cell receptor beta chain. The antigen is undetermined. This CDR3 spans 15 amino acids. The trim removed 4 bases at V and 5 bases at J, leaving 10 bases unmatched. CDR1 is MNHNY and CDR2 is SVGAGI in the germline V gene (reference sequence). The data belong to a study of cytomegalovirus exposure and HLA in healthy donors. PCR amplification relied on 60 Vbeta primers (plus 13 Jbeta primers). Authors' analysis steps: Roughly 10 million shared chains were among approximately 87 million unique TCR beta chains counted in a later analysis. Sequencing was performed with immunoSEQ multiplex PCR; in TCRdb, only in-frame clones are kept and a portion is missing. Clonal size and the V and J genes are those of that table, whereas D and trimming came from the DNA. The data show 100,000 or so clones, with around 80% seen just once and 6.5% to 7% held by the top ten. Study observations and caveats: A later analysis found most CMV-associated TCR beta chains apparently HLA-restricted.

This TCR came from a man younger than 45 in good health and CMV-seropositive. The genes are TRBV6-6 and TRBJ2-5; 7 bases map to TRBD2. The specimen was PBMCs. CDR3 sequence: CASSLSGGALETQYF. The CDR3 nucleotides are TGTGCCAGCAGTTTGTCGGGAGGAGCGCTGGAGACCCAGTACTTC.